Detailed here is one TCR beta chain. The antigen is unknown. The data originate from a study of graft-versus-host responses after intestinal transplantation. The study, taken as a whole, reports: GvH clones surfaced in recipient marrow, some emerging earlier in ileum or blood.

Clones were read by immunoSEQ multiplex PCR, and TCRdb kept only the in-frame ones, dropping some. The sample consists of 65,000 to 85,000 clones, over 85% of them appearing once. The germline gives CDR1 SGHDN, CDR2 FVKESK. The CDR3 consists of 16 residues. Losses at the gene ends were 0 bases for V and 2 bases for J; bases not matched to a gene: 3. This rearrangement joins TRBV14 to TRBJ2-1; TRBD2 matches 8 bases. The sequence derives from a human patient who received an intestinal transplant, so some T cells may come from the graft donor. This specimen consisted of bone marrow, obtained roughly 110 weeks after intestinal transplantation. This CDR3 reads CASSQDGGRPYNEQFF. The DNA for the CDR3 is TGTGCCAGCAGCCAAGACGGCGGGAGGCCCTACAATGAGCAGTTCTTC.